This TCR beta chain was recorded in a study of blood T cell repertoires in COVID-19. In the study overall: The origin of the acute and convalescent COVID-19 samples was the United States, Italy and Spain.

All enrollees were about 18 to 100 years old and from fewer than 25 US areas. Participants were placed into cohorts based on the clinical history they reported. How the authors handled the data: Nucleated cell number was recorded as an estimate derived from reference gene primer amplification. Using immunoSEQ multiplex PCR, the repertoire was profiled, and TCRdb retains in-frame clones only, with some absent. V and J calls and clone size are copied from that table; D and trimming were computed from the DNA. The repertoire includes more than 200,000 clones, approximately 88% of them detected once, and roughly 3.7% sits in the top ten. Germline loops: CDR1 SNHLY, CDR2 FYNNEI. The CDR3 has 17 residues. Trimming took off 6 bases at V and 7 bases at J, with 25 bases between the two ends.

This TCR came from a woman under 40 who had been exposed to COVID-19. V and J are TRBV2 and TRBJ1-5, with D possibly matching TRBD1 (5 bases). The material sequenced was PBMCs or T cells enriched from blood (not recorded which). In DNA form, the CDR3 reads TGTGCCAGCAGGAAGGGGCAGGGAGGGGACTATGGACAGCCCCAGCATTTT. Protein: CASRKGQGGDYGQPQHF.